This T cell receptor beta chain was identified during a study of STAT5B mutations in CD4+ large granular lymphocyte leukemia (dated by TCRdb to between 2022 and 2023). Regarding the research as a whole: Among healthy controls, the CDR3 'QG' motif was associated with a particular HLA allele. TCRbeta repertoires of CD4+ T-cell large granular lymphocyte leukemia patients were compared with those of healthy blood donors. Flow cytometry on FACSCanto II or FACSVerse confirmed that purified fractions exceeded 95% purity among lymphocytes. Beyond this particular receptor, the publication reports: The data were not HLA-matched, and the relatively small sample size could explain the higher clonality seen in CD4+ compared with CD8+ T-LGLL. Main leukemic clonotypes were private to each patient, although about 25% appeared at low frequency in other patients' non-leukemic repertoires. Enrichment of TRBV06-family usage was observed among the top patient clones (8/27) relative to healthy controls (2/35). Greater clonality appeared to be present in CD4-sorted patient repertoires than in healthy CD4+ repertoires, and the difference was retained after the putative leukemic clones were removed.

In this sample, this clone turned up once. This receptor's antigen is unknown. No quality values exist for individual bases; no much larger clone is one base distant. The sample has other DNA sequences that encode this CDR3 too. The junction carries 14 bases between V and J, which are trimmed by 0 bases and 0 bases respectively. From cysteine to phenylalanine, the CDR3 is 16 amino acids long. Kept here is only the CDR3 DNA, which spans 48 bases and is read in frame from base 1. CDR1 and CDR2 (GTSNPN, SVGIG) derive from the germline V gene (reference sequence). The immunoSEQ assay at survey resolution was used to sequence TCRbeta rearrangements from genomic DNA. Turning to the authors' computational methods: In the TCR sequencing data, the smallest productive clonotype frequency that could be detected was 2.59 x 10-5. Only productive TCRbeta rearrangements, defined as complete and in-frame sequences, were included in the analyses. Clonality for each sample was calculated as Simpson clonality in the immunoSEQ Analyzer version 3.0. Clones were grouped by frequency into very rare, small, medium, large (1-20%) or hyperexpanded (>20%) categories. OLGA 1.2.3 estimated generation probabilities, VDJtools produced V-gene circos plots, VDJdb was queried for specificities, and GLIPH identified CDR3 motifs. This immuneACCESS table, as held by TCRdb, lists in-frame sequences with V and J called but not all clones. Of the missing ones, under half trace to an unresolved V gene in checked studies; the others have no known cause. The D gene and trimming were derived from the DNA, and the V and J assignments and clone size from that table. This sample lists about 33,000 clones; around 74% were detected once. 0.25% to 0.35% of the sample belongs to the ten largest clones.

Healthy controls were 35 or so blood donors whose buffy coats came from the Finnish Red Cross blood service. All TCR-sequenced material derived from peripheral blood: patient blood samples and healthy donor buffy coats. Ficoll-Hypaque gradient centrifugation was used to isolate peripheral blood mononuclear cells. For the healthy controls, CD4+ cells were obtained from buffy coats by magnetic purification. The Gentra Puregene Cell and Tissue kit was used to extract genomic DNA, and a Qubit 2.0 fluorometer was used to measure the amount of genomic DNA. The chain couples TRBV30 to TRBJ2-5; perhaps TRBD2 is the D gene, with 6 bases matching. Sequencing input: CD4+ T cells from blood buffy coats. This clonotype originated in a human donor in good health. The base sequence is TGTGCCTGGAGTGTACAGTCTAGCGAGTACCAAGAGACCCAGTACTTC. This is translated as CAWSVQSSEYQETQYF. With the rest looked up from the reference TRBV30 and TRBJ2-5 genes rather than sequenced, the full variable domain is SQTIHQWPATLVQPVGSPLSLECTVEGTSNPNLYWYRQAAGRGLQLLFYSVGIGQISSEVPQNLSASRPQDRQFILSSKKLLLSDSGFYLCAWSVQSSEYQETQYFGPGTRLLVL.